These 6 T cell receptor beta chains originate from one sample sequenced in a study of regulatory T cells in long-lasting Graves disease. For TCR beta, libraries came from iRepertoire HTBI primers and Arm-PCR of CDR3 regions. From the multiplex PCR reads, TCRdb called clonotypes with MiXCR, one entry per CDR3 protein. The sample shows 300,000 to 350,000 distinct CDR3 sequences, 20% of them seen only once. Time point given: persistent/refractory GD, antithyroid drugs over 5 years with positive TRAb. The TCR library was prepared using RNA isolated from PBMCs. The sample was peripheral blood mononuclear cells (PBMCs), taken when the disease was refractory, from a patient treated with antithyroid drugs. These receptors all come from a female donor with Graves disease.

This chain joins TRBV6-5 and TRBJ2-4; 9 bases map to TRBD1. The J segment lost 3 bases and the V segment lost 0 bases, leaving 9 bases of the junction unmatched. CDR1 and CDR2 from the germline V gene are MNHEY and SVGAGI. The CDR3 totals 18 residues. CDR3 sequence reads: CASSYSQTTGGYKNIQYF. The CDR3 nucleotides read TGTGCCAGCAGTTACTCCCAAACGACAGGGGGTTACAAAAACATTCAGTACTTC.

This sequence joins TRBV20-1 and TRBJ1-5; tentative D call: TRBD1 (5 bases). This CDR3 is 16 amino acids long. Looked up from germline, CDR1 is DFQATT and CDR2 is SNEGSKA (reference sequence). The ends were cut back, 6 bases at V and 3 bases at J, with 21 bases in the middle. The CDR3 region is CSAPPGRGMYNQPQHF. The DNA for the CDR3 is TGCAGTGCCCCACCGGGGCGGGGGATGTACAATCAGCCCCAGCATTTT.

This clonotype was detected only once. The chain joins TRBV6-2 or TRBV6-3 to TRBJ1-1, with no clear D. The CDR3 extends over 14 amino acids. Per the germline V gene, CDR1 is MNHEY and CDR2 is SVGEGT. The V end was cut by 2 bases, the J end by 1 base, with 8 bases between. CDR3 DNA: TGTGCCAGCAGTTACGTCGTCAAGAACACTGAAGCTTTCTTT. Amino acid sequence: CASSYVVKNTEAFF.

This clonotype showed up just a few times. This chain joins TRBV11-2 and TRBJ2-1, with TRBD2 matching over 7 bases. J was trimmed by 3 bases and V by 5 bases; bases with no gene match: 19. The CDR3 has 19 amino acids. The V gene's germline CDR1 is SGHAT and CDR2 FQNNGV. DNA of the CDR3: TGTGCCAGCAGCCCCCCGAGGTGGTTGCGGGAGTCGGGCTACAATGAGCAGTTCTTC. This encodes CASSPPRWLRESGYNEQFF.

At least ten counts were recorded for this clonotype. The V call is TRBV18, the J call TRBJ2-7; no reliable D call. The CDR3 is 13 amino acids. Germline V gene sequence: CDR1 KGHSH, CDR2 LQKENI. V was clipped by 6 bases and J by 0 bases, with 9 bases between them. The CDR3, as DNA: TGTGCCAGCTCCCAAACCTTCTCCTACGAGCAGTACTTC. Protein sequence: CASSQTFSYEQYF.

This clonotype has at least ten counts. The J gene is TRBJ1-1, the V gene TRBV12-3 or TRBV12-4; D ambiguous. This CDR3 is 13 amino acids long. V lost 2 bases, J lost 3 bases, and 7 bases lay in between. The CDR3 region is CASSLRLDTEAFF. CDR3 nucleotide sequence: TGTGCCAGCAGTTTACGTTTGGACACTGAAGCTTTCTTT.